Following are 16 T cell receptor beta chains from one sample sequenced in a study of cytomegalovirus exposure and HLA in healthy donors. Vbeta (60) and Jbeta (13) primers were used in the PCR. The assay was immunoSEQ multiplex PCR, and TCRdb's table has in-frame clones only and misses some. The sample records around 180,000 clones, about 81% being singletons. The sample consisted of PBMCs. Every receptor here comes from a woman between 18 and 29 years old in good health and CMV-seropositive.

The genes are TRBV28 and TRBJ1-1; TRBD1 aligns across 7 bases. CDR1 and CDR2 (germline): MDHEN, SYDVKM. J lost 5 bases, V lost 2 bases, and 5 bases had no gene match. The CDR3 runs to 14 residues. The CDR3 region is CASSLVQGKTEAFF. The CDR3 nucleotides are TGTGCCAGCAGTTTAGTACAGGGGAAGACTGAAGCTTTCTTT.

This CDR3 reads CASSPPRGGYNEQFF. CDR3 coding DNA: TGTGCCAGCAGTCCTCCGCGGGGGGGTTACAATGAGCAGTTCTTC. The V gene is TRBV6-1, the J gene TRBJ2-1; TRBD2 agrees at 9 bases. Per germline, CDR1 MNHNS and CDR2 SASEGT. The junction had 6 bases not matched to a gene; V was cut back by 5 bases and J by 4 bases. The CDR3 runs to 15 residues.

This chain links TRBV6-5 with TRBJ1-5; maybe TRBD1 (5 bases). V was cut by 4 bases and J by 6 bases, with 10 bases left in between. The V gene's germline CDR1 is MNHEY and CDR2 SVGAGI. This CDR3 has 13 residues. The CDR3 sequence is CASSSQGSQPQHF. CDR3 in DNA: TGTGCCAGCAGTTCCCAGGGATCTCAGCCCCAGCATTTT.

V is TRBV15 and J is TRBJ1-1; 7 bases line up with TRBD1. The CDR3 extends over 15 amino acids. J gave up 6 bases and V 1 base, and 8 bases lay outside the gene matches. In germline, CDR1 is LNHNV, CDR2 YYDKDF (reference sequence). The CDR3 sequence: CATSRASDRAPEAFF. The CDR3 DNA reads TGTGCCACCAGCAGAGCCTCAGACAGGGCTCCTGAAGCTTTCTTT. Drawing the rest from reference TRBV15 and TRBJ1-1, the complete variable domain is DAMVIQNPRYQVTQFGKPVTLSCSQTLNHNVMYWYQQKSSQAPKLLFHYYDKDFNNEADTPDNFQSRRPNTSFCFLDIRSPGLGDTAMYLCATSRASDRAPEAFFGQGTRLTVV.

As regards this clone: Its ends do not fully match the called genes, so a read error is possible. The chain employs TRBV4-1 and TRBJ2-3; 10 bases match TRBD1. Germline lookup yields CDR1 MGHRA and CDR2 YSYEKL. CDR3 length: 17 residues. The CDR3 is CASGQSGGTGATDTQYF. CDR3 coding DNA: TGCGCCAGCGGCCAGTCTGGCGGGACAGGGGCCACAGATACGCAGTATTTT.

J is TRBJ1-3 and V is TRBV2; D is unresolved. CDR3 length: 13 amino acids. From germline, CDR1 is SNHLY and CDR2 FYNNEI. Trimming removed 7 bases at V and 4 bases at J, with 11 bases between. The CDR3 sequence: CASKVRFGNTIYF. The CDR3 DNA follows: TGTGCCAGCAAAGTGCGCTTCGGAAACACCATATATTTT. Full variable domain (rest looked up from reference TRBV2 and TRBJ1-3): EPEVTQTPSHQVTQMGQEVILRCVPISNHLYFYWYRQILGQKVEFLVSFYNNEISEKSEIFDDQFSVERPDGSNFTLKIRSTKLEDSAMYFCASKVRFGNTIYFGEGSWLTVV.

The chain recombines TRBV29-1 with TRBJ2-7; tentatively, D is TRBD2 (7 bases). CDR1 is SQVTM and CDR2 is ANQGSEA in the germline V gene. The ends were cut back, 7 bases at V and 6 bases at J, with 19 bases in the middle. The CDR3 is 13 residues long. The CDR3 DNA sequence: TGCAGCGCAAATGGGGCGGGGGCTGGCGAGCAGTACTTC. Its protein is CSANGAGAGEQYF.

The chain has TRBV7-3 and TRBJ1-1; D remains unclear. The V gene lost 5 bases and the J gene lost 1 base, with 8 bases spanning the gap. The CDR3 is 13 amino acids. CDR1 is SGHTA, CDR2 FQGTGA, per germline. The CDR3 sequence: CASSQTPNTEAFF. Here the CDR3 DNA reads TGTGCCAGCAGCCAGACACCGAACACTGAAGCTTTCTTT.

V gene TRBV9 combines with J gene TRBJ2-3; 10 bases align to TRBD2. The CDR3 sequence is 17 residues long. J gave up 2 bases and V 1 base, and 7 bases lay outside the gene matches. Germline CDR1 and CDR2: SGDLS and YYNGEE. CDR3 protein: CASSVKRGGQFTDTQYF. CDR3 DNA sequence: TGTGCCAGCAGCGTAAAGCGGGGGGGCCAGTTCACAGATACGCAGTATTTT. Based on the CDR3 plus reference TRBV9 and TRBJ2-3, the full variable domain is DSGVTQTPKHLITATGQRVTLRCSPRSGDLSVYWYQQSLDQGLQFLIQYYNGEERAKGNILERFSAQQFPDLHSELNLSSLELGDSALYFCASSVKRGGQFTDTQYFGPGTRLTVL.

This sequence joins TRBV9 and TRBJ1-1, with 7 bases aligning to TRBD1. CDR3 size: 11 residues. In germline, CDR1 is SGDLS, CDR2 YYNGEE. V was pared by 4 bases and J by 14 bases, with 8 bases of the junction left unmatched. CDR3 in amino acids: CASSPRDSSFF. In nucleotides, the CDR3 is TGTGCCAGCAGCCCCCGGGACAGTTCCTTCTTT.

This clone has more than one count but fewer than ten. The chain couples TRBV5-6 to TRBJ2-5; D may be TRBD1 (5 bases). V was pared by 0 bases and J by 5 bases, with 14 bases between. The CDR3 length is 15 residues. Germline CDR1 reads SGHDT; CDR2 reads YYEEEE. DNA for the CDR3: TGTGCCAGCAGCTTGGGGGGCAGGGTGTTGGAGACCCAGTACTTC. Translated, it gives CASSLGGRVLETQYF.

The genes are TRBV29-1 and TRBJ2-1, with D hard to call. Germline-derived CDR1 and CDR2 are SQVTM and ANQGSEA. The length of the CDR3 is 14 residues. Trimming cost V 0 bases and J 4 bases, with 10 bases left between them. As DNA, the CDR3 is TGCAGCGTTGAAGATTTGGTGGCTTACAATGAGCAGTTCTTC. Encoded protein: CSVEDLVAYNEQFF.

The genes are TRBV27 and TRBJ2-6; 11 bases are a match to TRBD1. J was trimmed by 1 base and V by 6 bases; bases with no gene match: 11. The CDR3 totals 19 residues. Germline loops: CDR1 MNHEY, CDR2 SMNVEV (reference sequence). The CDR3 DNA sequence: TGTGCCAGCAGCTTCAGCTGGGGGACAGGGGGGTCTGGGGCCAACGTCCTGACTTTC. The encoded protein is CASSFSWGTGGSGANVLTF. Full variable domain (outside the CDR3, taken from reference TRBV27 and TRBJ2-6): EAQVTQNPRYLITVTGKKLTVTCSQNMNHEYMSWYRQDPGLGLRQIYYSMNVEVTDKGDVPEGYKVSRKEKRNFPLILESPSPNQTSLYFCASSFSWGTGGSGANVLTFGAGSRLTVL.

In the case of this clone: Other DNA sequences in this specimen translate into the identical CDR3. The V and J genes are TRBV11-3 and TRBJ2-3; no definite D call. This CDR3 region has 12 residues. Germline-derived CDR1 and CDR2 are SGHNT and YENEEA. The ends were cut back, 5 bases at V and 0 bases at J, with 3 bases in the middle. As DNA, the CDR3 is TGTGCCAGCAGCCAGAGCACAGATACGCAGTATTTT. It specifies CASSQSTDTQYF. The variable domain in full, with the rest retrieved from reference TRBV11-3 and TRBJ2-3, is EAGVVQSPRYKIIEKKQPVAFWCNPISGHNTLYWYLQNLGQGPELLIRYENEEAVDDSQLPKDRFSAERLKGVDSTLKIQPAELGDSAVYLCASSQSTDTQYFGPGTRLTVL.

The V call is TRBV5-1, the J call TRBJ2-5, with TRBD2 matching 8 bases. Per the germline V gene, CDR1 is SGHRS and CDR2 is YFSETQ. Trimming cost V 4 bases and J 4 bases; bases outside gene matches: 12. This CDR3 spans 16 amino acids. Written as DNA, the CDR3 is TGCGCCAGCAGCCCCACGGTTGCGGGGGGAGGAGAGACCCAGTACTTC. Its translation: CASSPTVAGGGETQYF.

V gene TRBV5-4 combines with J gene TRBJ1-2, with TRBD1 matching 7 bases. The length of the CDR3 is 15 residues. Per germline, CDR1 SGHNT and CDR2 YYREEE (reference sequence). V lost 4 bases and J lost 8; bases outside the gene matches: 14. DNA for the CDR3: TGTGCCAGCAGCCCCGGACAGGCCATGGAGGGGGGCTACACCTTC. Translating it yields CASSPGQAMEGGYTF.